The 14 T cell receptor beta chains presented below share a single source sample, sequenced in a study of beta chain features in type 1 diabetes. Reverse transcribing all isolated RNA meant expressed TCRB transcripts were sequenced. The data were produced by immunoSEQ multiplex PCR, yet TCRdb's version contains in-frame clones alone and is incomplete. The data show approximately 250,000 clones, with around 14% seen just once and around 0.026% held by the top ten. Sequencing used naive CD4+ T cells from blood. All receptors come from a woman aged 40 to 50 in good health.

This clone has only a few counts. The CDR3 region is CASRDQGWETQYF. As DNA, the CDR3 is TGTGCCAGCAGGGACCAGGGGTGGGAGACCCAGTACTTC. The rearrangement uses TRBV27 and TRBJ2-5, with D possibly matching TRBD1 (6 bases). Germline lookup yields CDR1 MNHEY and CDR2 SMNVEV (reference sequence). The CDR3 totals 13 residues. Trimming left V 6 bases short and J 5 bases short, with 13 bases between.

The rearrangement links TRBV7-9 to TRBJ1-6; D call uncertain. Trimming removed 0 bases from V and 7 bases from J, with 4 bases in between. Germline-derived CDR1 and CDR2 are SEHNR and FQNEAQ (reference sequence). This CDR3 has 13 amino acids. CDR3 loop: CASSLAQNSPLHF. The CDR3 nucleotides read TGTGCCAGCAGCTTAGCTCAAAATTCACCCCTCCACTTT.

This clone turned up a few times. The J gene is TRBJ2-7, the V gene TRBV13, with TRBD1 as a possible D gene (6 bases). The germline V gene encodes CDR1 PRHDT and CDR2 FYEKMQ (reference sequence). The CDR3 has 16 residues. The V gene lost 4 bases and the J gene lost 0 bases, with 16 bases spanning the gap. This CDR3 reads CASSSQGGRSSYEQYF. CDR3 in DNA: TGTGCCAGCAGCTCACAGGGCGGCAGGAGCTCCTACGAGCAGTACTTC.

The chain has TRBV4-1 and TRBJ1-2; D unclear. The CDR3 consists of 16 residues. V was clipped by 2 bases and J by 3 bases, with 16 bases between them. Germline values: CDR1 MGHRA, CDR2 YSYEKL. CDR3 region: CASSQLWATSDYGYTF. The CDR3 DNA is TGCGCCAGCAGCCAACTGTGGGCTACCTCAGACTATGGCTACACCTTC.

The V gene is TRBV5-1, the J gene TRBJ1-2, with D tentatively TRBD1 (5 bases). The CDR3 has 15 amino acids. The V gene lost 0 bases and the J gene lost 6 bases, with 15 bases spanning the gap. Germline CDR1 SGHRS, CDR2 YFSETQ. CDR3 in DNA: TGCGCCAGCAGCTTGGCCGGGGGACTTGGAGATGGCTACACCTTC. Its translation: CASSLAGGLGDGYTF.

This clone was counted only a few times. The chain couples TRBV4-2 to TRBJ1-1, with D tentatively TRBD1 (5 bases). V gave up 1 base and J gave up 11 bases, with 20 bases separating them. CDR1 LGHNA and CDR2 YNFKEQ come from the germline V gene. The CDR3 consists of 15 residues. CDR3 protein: CASSQATKGIKGAFF. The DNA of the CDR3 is TGTGCCAGCAGCCAAGCCACGAAGGGTATAAAGGGGGCTTTCTTT.

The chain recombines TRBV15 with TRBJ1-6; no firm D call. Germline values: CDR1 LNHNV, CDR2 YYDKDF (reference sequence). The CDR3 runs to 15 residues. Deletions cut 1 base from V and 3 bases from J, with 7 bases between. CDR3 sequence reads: CATSRGNSYNSPLHF. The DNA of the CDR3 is TGTGCCACCAGCAGAGGCAACAGCTATAATTCACCCCTCCACTTT.

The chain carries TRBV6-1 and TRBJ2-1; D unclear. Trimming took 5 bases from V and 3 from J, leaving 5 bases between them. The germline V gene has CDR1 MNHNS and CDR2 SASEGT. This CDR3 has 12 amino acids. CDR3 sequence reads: CASSRDYNEQFF. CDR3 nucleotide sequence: TGTGCCAGCAGTAGAGACTACAATGAGCAGTTCTTC.

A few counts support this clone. The CDR3 coding sequence is TGTGCCAGCTCACCAGACAGGGAGCGGGGCTACACCTTC. The encoded protein is CASSPDRERGYTF. This sequence joins TRBV18 and TRBJ1-2; the match to TRBD1 covers 7 bases. V shed 2 bases and J 8 bases; nucleotides not matched to a gene: 5. From germline, CDR1 is KGHSH and CDR2 LQKENI. CDR3 length equals 13 residues.

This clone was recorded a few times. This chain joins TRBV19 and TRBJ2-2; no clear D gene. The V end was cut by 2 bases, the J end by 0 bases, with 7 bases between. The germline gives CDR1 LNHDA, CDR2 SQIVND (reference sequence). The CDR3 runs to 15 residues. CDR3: CASSIWQANTGELFF. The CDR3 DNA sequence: TGTGCCAGTAGTATATGGCAGGCGAACACCGGGGAGCTGTTTTTT.

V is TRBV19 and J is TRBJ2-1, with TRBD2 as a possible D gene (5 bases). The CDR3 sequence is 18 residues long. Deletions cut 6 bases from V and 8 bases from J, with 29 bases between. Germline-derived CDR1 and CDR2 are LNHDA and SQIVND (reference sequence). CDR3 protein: CASSDARRGGASDHEQFF. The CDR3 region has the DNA TGTGCCAGTAGCGATGCCCGCCGGGGTGGCGCTTCGGACCATGAGCAGTTCTTC. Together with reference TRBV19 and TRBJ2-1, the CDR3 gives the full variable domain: DGGITQSPKYLFRKEGQNVTLSCEQNLNHDAMYWYRQDPGQGLRLIYYSQIVNDFQKGDIAEGYSVSREKKESFPLTVTSAQKNPTAFYLCASSDARRGGASDHEQFFGPGTRLTVL.

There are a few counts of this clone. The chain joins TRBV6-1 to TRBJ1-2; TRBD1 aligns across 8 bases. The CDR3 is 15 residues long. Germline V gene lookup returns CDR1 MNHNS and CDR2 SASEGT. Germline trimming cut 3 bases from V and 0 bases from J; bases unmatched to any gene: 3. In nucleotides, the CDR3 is TGTGCCAGCAGTGATAAGACAGGGGCTAACTATGGCTACACCTTC. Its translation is CASSDKTGANYGYTF.

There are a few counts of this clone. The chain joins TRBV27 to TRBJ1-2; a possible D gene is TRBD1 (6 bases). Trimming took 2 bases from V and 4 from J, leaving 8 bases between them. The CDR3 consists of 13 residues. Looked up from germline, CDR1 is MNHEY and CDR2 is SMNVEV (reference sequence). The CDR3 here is CASSLGQFYGYTF. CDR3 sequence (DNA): TGTGCCAGCAGTTTAGGACAGTTCTATGGCTACACCTTC.

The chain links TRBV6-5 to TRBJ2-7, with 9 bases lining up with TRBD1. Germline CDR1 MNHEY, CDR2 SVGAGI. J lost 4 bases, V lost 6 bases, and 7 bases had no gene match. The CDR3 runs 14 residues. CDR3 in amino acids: CASRIGQGSYEQYF. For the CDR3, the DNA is TGTGCCAGCAGGATCGGACAGGGGAGTTACGAGCAGTACTTC.